This T cell receptor (beta chain) was found in a study of regulatory T cells in long-lasting Graves disease (dated by TCRdb to the early 2020s). Looking at the study overall: Newly diagnosed Graves' disease patients had taken antithyroid drugs for less than 3 months. This study used TCR sequencing and RNA sequencing of peripheral blood to compare persistent Graves' disease patients against newly diagnosed Graves' disease patients. The study took place in China and was registered as a clinical trial. A total of about 33 samples were covered by TCR sequencing, comprising about 13 persistent and roughly 20 newly diagnosed Graves' disease patients.

The time point label for this specimen denotes: newly diagnosed GD, antithyroid drugs for less than 3 months. For both TCR sequencing and RNA sequencing, RNA was extracted from PBMCs in TRIzol. The diagnosis of Graves' disease followed American Thyroid Association guidelines. Patients were recruited from an endocrinology department in Xi'an, China. Each patient gave roughly 8.4 milliliters of peripheral blood, collected in an EDTA anticoagulant tube. Ficoll Paque Plus density gradient separation was used to isolate PBMCs, and no further T cell sorting was performed. RNA quality was checked with an Agilent 2100 Bioanalyzer and agarose gel, and concentration with a NanoDrop 2000. Ten or more counts support this clonotype. There is no known antigen for this receptor. One base away there is no much larger clone; base qualities are not given. Library preparation was by multiplex PCR. TCRdb shows the sequencer as Illumina HiSeq 4000. TCR beta libraries were built with iRepertoire HTBI primers and Arm-PCR amplification of CDR3 regions. Gel purification was performed on PCR products prior to sequencing. The authors processed their data as follows. Across samples, 60 to 70 TRBV and over 11 TRBJ segments were identified and used for gene usage analysis of CDR3 amino acid clonotypes. COPE and FqMerger were used to merge the filtered high-quality paired reads into contigs. Contigs were aligned with BLAST to IMGT TRBV, TRBD and TRBJ reference genes, and CDR3 was defined per IMGT. Any clonotype with a frequency above 0.1% was counted as a highly expanded clone. Repertoire diversity was measured by Shannon entropy, and V-J evenness by the Gini coefficient. A clonotype found in more than one individual was treated as public. TCRdb redid the processing of the public reads, applying fastp at Q25 and MiXCR, and retained in-frame beta chains. One record per CDR3 amino acid sequence lists the most common genes and DNA. For this entry, the V and J calls and clone size follow TCRdb and not the study's own pipeline. This sample comprises around 500,000 distinct CDR3 sequences, around 16% of them detected only once. The ten largest clones add up to approximately 25% of the sample.

What the work shows at the level of the full study, not this receptor alone: Only peripheral blood was studied, because thyroid tissue, the primary lesion, was inaccessible. The authors acknowledged the small sample size as a limitation that may reduce accuracy. Persistent disease showed preferential use of TRBV28, TRBJ1-2 and TRBJ2-5, whereas newly diagnosed disease favored TRBV20-1 and TRBJ2-1. Persistent Graves' disease patients showed lower TCR Shannon entropy and fewer highly expanded clones than newly diagnosed patients, suggesting clonal expansion. More public clonotypes were shared among persistent patients (approximately 3,000) than among newly diagnosed patients (966). Sequencing and analysis were limited to the TCR beta chain.

The CDR3 measures 14 amino acids from cysteine to phenylalanine. Of the read, only the CDR3 DNA is kept; its 42 bases are in frame from base 1. Sequences SGHNT (CDR1) and YENEEA (CDR2) are obtained from the germline V gene. Trimming costs V 5 bases and J 0 bases, and their ends lie 7 bases apart. This same sample was also taken into another study, of T cells in Graves' hyperthyroidism and ophthalmopathy. The second study's paper adds: A patient counted as having stable Graves' hyperthyroidism if no progression to ophthalmopathy occurred over 18 months of follow-up. The hyperthyroidism patients were between 18 and 65 years old and newly diagnosed, with a disease duration of less than 2 months. Exclusion was applied to patients with uncontrolled infections, other autoimmune diseases, pregnancy or lactation. Diagnoses were based on clinical symptoms, serum thyroxine and TRAb, thyroid ultrasound and orbital computed tomography. A first-round RT-PCR of the TCR CDR3 used the HTBI primer set with the Qiagen OneStep RT-PCR kit. Most expanded thyroid clonotypes (frequency above 0.001) were also found in blood, which suggests that blood repertoires may mirror thyroid immune responses. A model built on a 13 V-J signature distinguished ophthalmopathy from stable hyperthyroidism, reaching 85% to 90% sensitivity and approximately 81% specificity in cross-validation and 80%/75% in testing. During validation, the model predicted progression to ophthalmopathy a median of about 5.9 months ahead of onset, with just under 71% sensitivity and 72.22% specificity. To identify distinguishing TCR V-J signatures, a discovery cohort of roughly 100 patients was used, comprising approximately 40 with Graves' ophthalmopathy and around 57 with stable Graves' hyperthyroidism. An independent validation cohort of around 19 hyperthyroidism patients and 17 patients who later progressed to ophthalmopathy tested prospective prediction of ophthalmopathy. The 100 discovery patients were randomly divided into training and test sets at a 7:3 ratio. In about 6 Graves' hyperthyroidism patients, the study also compared T-cell repertoires from thyroid tissue with T-cell repertoires from blood. Once sampling was done, hyperthyroidism patients were given methimazole at a starting dose of 30 mg daily, whereas ophthalmopathy patients were given high-dose intravenous methylprednisolone. A second multiplex PCR round built the libraries, followed by size selection and purification. The libraries were sequenced on an Illumina HiSeq2000 using paired-end 100 bp reads. Raw data were processed with SOAPnuke, discarding reads with adapters, uncalled bases, mean Phred below 15, or no exact constant-primer or identifier match. COPE v1.2.5 was used to merge high-quality paired reads, and clonotypes were defined as unique nucleotide sequences. Clonotypes were aligned to IMGT TRBV, TRBD and TRBJ reference segments using MiTCR v1.1. Analysis was restricted to V-J combinations with a frequency above 0.0001, which covered about 99% of repertoires. The TCS score was defined as the ratio of F50 (clonal expansion) to E x V (chaos), calculated using BLOSUM62-based TCRdist between CDR3 peptides within each V-J. Welch's t-statistics and random forest reduced around 510 V-J features to around 14, which were used in a naive Bayes classifier (R e1071). Sample size was not statistically predetermined, and investigators were not blinded to group allocation. According to the paper, TCR Vbeta CDR3 sequencing was carried out on 135 peripheral blood samples, which came from under 50 ophthalmopathy, roughly 75 hyperthyroidism and roughly 17 progressor patients.

The source material was peripheral blood mononuclear cells (PBMCs), sampled at new diagnosis, from a patient treated with antithyroid drugs. This receptor chain uses TRBV11-3 and TRBJ2-2; the D gene cannot be named for sure. This receptor was identified in a woman aged 35 to 60 with Graves disease. Donor details come from another sample of the same person, matched by shared clones. In nucleotides, the sequence is TGTGCCAGCAGCGCGACTGCGAACACCGGGGAGCTGTTTTTT. Translation gives CASSATANTGELFF.